This TCR beta chain was profiled in a study of T cells in localized non-small cell lung cancer. General study findings and limits: Within adjacent lung there appeared a median roughly 60 of the top 100 tumor clones. In the blood, greater T cell density corresponded to longer overall survival. Heterogeneity within the tumor remains possible, as just one region underwent sequencing. Uninvolved neighboring lung showed the greatest T cell clonality, exceeding tumor.

Using immunoSEQ multiplex PCR, the repertoire was profiled, and TCRdb retains in-frame clones only, with some absent. The sample lists roughly 38,000 clones; approximately 88% were seen once. Comments on this clone: Antigen unknown.

The TCR originated in a woman aged 40 to 75 with stage I lung adenocarcinoma. Material: peripheral blood, obtained before any cancer treatment.

CDR3 DNA: TGTGCCTGGGGAACAGGCCTCTCTGGAAACACCATATATTTT. Its protein product is CAWGTGLSGNTIYF. V and J are TRBV30 and TRBJ1-3, with D possibly being TRBD1 (5 bases). This CDR3 contains 14 residues. Trimming removed 5 bases from V and 0 bases from J, with 11 bases in between. Germline loops: CDR1 GTSNPN, CDR2 SVGIG (reference sequence).